This entry concerns a single TCR beta chain. Its target antigen remains unknown. Base quality data are lacking; no much larger clone is found one base away. This entry belongs to a study of CDR3 diversity in severe acne (dated by TCRdb to 2018 to 2020). Including the terminal cysteine and phenylalanine, the CDR3 comprises 14 residues. Left in the record is the CDR3 DNA by itself, 42 bases read in frame from the first base. The germline ends are 15 bases apart after V is trimmed by 6 bases and J by 3 bases. CDR1 and CDR2 are read off the germline V gene as SGHRS and YFSETQ. Libraries were prepared through PCR. For sequencing, an Illumina HiSeq 2000 was employed. Using fastp at Q25 and MiXCR, TCRdb reprocessed the public reads and kept productive beta chains. All rows with the same CDR3 protein become a single entry with the most common DNA and genes. Recorded for this sample are around 83,000 distinct CDR3 sequences; 45% to 55% of them occurred a single time. The ten largest clones represent 11% of the sample.

The sample was blood. Recombination linked TRBV5-1 to TRBJ2-5; TRBD2 is a possible D gene, resting on 7 matching bases. The sequence came from a male donor with severe acne vulgaris. CDR3 sequence: CASTWGREKETQYF. The base sequence is TGCGCCAGCACTTGGGGGCGGGAGAAAGAGACCCAGTACTTC.